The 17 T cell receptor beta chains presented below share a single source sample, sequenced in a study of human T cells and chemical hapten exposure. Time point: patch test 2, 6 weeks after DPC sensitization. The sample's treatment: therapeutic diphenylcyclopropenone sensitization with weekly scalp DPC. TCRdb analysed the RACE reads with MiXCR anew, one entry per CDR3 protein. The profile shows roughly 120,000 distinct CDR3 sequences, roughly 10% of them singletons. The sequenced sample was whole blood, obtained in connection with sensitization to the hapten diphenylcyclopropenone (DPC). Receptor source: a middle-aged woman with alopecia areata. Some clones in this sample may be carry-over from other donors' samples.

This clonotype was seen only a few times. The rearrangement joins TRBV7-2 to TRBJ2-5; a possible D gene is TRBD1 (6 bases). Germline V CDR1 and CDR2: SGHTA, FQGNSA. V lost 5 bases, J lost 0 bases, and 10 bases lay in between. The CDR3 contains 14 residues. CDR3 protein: CASSAGEYQETQYF. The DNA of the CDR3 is TGTGCCAGCAGCGCAGGGGAGTACCAAGAGACCCAGTACTTC.

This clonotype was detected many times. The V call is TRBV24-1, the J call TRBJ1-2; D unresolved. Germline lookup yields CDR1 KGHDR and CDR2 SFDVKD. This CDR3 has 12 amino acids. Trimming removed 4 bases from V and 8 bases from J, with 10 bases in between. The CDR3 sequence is CATSDGKGGYTF. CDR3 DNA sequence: TGTGCCACCAGTGACGGCAAAGGCGGCTACACCTTC.

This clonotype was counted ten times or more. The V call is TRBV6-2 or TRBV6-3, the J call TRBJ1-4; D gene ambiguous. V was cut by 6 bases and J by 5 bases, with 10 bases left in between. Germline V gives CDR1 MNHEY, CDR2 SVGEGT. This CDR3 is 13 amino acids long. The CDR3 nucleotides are TGTGCCAGCAGGCCGAGGAGGAATGAAAAACTGTTTTTT. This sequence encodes CASRPRRNEKLFF.

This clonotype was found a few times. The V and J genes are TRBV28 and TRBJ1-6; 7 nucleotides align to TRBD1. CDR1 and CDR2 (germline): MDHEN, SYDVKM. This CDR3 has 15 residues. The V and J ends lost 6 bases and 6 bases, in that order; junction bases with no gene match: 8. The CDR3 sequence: CASRPFRGANSPLHF. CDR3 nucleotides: TGTGCCAGCAGGCCCTTCAGGGGGGCTAATTCACCCCTCCACTTT.

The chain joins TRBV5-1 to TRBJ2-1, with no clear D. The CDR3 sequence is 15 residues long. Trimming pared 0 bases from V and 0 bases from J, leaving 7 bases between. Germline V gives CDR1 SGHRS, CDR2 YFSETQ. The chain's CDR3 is CASSLVTVSYNEQFF. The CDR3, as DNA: TGCGCCAGCAGCTTGGTGACGGTCTCCTACAATGAGCAGTTCTTC. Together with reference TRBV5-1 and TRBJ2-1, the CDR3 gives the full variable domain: KAGVTQTPRYLIKTRGQQVTLSCSPISGHRSVSWYQQTPGQGLQFLFEYFSETQRNKGNFPGRFSGRQFSNSRSEMNVSTLELGDSALYLCASSLVTVSYNEQFFGPGTRLTVL.

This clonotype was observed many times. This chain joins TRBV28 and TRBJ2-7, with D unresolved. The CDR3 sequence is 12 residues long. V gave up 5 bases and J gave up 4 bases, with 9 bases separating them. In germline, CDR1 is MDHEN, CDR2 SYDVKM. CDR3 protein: CASSELGYEQYF. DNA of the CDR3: TGTGCCAGCAGTGAGTTAGGGTACGAGCAGTACTTC.

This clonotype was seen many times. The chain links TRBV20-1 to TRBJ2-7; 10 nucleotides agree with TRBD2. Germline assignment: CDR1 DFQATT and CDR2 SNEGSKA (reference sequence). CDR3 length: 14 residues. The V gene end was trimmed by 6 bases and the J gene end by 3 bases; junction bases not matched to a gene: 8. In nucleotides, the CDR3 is TGCAGTGCAGCGCGCCTAGCGGGGGTCTACGAGCAGTACTTC. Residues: CSAARLAGVYEQYF.

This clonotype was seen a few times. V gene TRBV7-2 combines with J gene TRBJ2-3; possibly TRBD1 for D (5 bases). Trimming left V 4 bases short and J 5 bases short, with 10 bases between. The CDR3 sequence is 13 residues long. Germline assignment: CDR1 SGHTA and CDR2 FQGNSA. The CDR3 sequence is CASSSIRGDTQYF. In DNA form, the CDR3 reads TGTGCCAGCAGCTCTATTAGGGGAGATACGCAGTATTTT.

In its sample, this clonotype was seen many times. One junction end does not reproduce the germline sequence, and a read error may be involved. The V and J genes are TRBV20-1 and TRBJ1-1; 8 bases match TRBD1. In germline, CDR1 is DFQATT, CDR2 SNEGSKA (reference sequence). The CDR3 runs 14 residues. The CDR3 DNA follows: TGCAGTGCTAGGGCCGGGACAGGCTCCCCTGACGCTTTCTTT. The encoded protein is CSARAGTGSPDAFF.

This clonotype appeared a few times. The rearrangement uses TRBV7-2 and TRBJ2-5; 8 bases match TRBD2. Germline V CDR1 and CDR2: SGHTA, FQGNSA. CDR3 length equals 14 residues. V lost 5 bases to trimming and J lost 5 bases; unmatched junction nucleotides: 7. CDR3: CASSGVAGWETQYF. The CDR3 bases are TGTGCCAGCAGCGGGGTAGCGGGGTGGGAGACCCAGTACTTC.

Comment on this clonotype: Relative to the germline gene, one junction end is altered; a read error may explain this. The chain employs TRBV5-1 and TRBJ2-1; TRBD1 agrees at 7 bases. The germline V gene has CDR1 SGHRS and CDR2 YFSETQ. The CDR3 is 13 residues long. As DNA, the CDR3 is TGCGCCGGCAGCTTGACAGGGCGATATGAGCAGTTCTTC. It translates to CAGSLTGRYEQFF.

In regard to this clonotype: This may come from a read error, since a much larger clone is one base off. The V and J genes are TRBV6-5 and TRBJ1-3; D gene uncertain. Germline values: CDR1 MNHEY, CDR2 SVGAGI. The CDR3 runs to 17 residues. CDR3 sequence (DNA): TGTGCCAGCAGTTACAGCTGGGCCGCGGGCTCTGGAAACTCCATATATTTT. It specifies CASSYSWAAGSGNSIYF.

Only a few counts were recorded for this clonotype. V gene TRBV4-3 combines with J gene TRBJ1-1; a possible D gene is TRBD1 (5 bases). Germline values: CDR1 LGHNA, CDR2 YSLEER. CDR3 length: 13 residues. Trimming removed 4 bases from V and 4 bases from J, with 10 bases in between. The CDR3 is CASSRRVGTEAFF. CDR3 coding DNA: TGCGCCAGCAGCCGCAGGGTCGGCACTGAAGCTTTCTTT.

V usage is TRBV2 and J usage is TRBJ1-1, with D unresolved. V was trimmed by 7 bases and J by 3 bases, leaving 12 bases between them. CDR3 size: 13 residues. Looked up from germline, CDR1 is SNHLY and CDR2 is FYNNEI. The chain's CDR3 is CASKGLMDTEAFF. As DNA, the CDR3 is TGTGCCAGCAAGGGCCTCATGGACACTGAAGCTTTCTTT.

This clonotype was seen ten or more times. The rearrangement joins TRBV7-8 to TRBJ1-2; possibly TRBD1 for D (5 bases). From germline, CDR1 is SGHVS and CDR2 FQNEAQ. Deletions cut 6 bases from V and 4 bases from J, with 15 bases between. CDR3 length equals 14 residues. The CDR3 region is CASSLAGPGYGYTF. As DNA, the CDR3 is TGTGCCAGCAGTCTAGCGGGGCCAGGCTATGGCTACACCTTC.

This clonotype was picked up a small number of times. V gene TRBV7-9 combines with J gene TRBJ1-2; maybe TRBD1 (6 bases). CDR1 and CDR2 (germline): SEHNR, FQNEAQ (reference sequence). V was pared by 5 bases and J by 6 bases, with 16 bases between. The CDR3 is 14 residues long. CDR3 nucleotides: TGTGCCAGCAGCCCCAGAGGGGGTCGTCATGGCTACACCTTC. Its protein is CASSPRGGRHGYTF. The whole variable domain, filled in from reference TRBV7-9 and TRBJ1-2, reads DTGVSQNPRHKITKRGQNVTFRCDPISEHNRLYWYRQTLGQGPEFLTYFQNEAQLEKSRLLSDRFSAERPKGSFSTLEIQRTEQGDSAMYLCASSPRGGRHGYTFGSGTRLTVV.

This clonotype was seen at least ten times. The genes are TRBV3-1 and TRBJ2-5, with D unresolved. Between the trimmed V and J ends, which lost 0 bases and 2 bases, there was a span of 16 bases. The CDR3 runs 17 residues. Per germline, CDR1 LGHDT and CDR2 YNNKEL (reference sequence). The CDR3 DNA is TGTGCCAGCAGCCAAGATTACCTAGAGTCGAGGCAAGAGACCCAGTACTTC. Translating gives CASSQDYLESRQETQYF.